This T cell receptor (beta chain) appears in the sequencing data of a study of vaccination and CD4 T cells after COVID-19. On the study more broadly: Overlapping peptides covering the spike proteins of SARS-CoV-2, HCoV-NL63, HCoV-OC43 and HCoV-229E were added to stimulate cells.

Study-wide results and limits: From a median of about 20 to 40, SARS-CoV-2-reactive clonotypes increased, though not significantly.

Cultured CD4+ T cells had their DNA profiled by the Oncomine TCR Beta short-read assay. TCRdb reanalysed the PCR reads using MiXCR and keeps one entry per CDR3 protein. The profile shows some 11,000 distinct CDR3 sequences, over 50% of them singletons. Trimming took off 3 bases at V and 1 base at J, with 6 bases between the two ends. The length of the CDR3 is 13 residues. Germline V gene sequence: CDR1 MNHNS, CDR2 SASEGT. This clonotype was picked up a small number of times. Antigen specificity is unknown. Treatment indicated: roughly 10-day PBMC culture with coronavirus spike peptide pools or control peptides (ViraFEST assay).

The clonotype was recovered from a human donor who had recovered from COVID-19. The chain uses TRBV6-1 and TRBJ1-2; D is perhaps TRBD1 (6 bases). Sequences were obtained from CD4+ T cells from blood, cultured in vitro. Here the CDR3 reads CASSEDSNYGYTF. The CDR3 DNA follows: TGTGCCAGCAGTGAGGACAGTAACTATGGCTACACCTTC.